This is a list of T cell receptor beta chains from one sample in a study of metastatic and nonmetastatic thyroid tumors. With MiXCR, TCRdb reprocessed the PCR reads. This table has about 35,000 clones, around a fifth appearing once. The sequencing sample was made of blood. Receptor source: a female donor with papillary thyroid cancer or a benign thyroid nodule (not recorded which). Some clones in this sample may be carry-over from other donors' samples. Both conserved end residues are part of each CDR3. Fields, in order: V gene, D gene, clone size, J gene, CDR3 protein, CDR3 DNA. A D gene is named only where the DNA matches it firmly. Some rows mark clone size as missing; the rest say once, few, many or name a class of expanded clone.

v_gene: TRBV5-1
d_gene: .
abundance: many
j_gene: TRBJ2-2
CDR3aa: CASSRPGVGGTGELFF
CDR3nt: TGCGCCAGCAGCAGACCCGGCGTCGGGGGCACCGGGGAGCTGTTTTTT

v_gene: TRBV28
d_gene: .
abundance: .
j_gene: TRBJ2-7
CDR3aa: CASSLGGLGYYEQYF
CDR3nt: TGTGCCAGCAGTTTAGGGGGACTGGGTTACTACGAGCAGTACTTC

v_gene: TRBV20-1
d_gene: TRBD2
abundance: .
j_gene: TRBJ2-3
CDR3aa: CSAPLSGGREVDTQYF
CDR3nt: TGCAGTGCCCCTCTATCGGGAGGGCGGGAGGTAGATACGCAGTATTTT

v_gene: TRBV6-1
d_gene: .
abundance: .
j_gene: TRBJ1-1
CDR3aa: CASSERWGADTEAFF
CDR3nt: TGTGCCAGCAGTGAGAGGTGGGGCGCGGACACTGAAGCTTTCTTT

v_gene: TRBV3-1
d_gene: .
abundance: .
j_gene: TRBJ2-5
CDR3aa: CASSLQGETQYF
CDR3nt: TGTGCCAGCAGCCTTCAGGGAGAGACCCAGTACTTC

v_gene: TRBV6-2/TRBV6-3
d_gene: TRBD1
abundance: .
j_gene: TRBJ2-7
CDR3aa: CASAEPGTGGTGTSYEQYF
CDR3nt: TGTGCCAGCGCCGAACCCGGGACAGGGGGAACGGGGACCTCCTACGAGCAGTACTTC

v_gene: TRBV3-1
d_gene: .
abundance: many
j_gene: TRBJ2-2
CDR3aa: CASSQGQLRAGELFF
CDR3nt: TGTGCCAGCAGCCAAGGACAGCTAAGGGCCGGGGAGCTGTTTTTT

v_gene: TRBV20-1
d_gene: TRBD2
abundance: .
j_gene: TRBJ2-7
CDR3aa: CSARLSSGSPYEQYF
CDR3nt: TGCAGTGCTAGACTTTCTAGCGGGAGTCCCTACGAGCAGTACTTC

v_gene: TRBV4-2
d_gene: TRBD2
abundance: few
j_gene: TRBJ2-3
CDR3aa: CASSRTSGRLTDTQYF
CDR3nt: TGTGCCAGCAGCCGGACTAGCGGGAGGCTCACAGATACGCAGTATTTT

v_gene: TRBV6-1
d_gene: .
abundance: few
j_gene: TRBJ2-7
CDR3aa: CAISDGTGRDEQYF
CDR3nt: TGTGCCATCAGTGACGGTACAGGGCGCGACGAGCAGTACTTC

v_gene: TRBV9
d_gene: .
abundance: many
j_gene: TRBJ2-3
CDR3aa: CASSALELRGDTQYF
CDR3nt: TGTGCCAGCAGCGCCCTCGAGTTAAGGGGAGATACGCAGTATTTT

v_gene: TRBV7-2
d_gene: .
abundance: many
j_gene: TRBJ2-7
CDR3aa: CASSYDRSYEQYF
CDR3nt: TGTGCCAGCAGTTATGACAGATCCTACGAGCAGTACTTC

v_gene: TRBV7-9
d_gene: TRBD1
abundance: many
j_gene: TRBJ1-2
CDR3aa: CASSAEQGINYGYTF
CDR3nt: TGTGCCAGCAGCGCGGAACAGGGGATAAACTATGGCTACACCTTC

v_gene: TRBV6-1
d_gene: .
abundance: .
j_gene: TRBJ2-1
CDR3aa: CASSGAGELLQFF
CDR3nt: TGTGCCAGCAGTGGAGCCGGGGAGCTCTTGCAGTTCTTC

v_gene: TRBV6-4
d_gene: .
abundance: few
j_gene: TRBJ2-7
CDR3aa: CASSDSDDGEQYF
CDR3nt: TGTGCCAGCAGTGACTCGGACGACGGAGAGCAGTACTTC

v_gene: TRBV20-1
d_gene: .
abundance: many
j_gene: TRBJ2-5
CDR3aa: CSARDLGRVKETQYF
CDR3nt: TGCAGTGCTAGAGATCTGGGCAGGGTCAAGGAGACCCAGTACTTC

v_gene: TRBV2
d_gene: .
abundance: many
j_gene: TRBJ1-5
CDR3aa: CASSDSNQPQHF
CDR3nt: TGTGCCAGCAGTGACAGCAATCAGCCCCAGCATTTT

v_gene: TRBV2
d_gene: .
abundance: .
j_gene: TRBJ2-7
CDR3aa: CASSELIGYQPYEQYF
CDR3nt: TGTGCCAGCAGTGAACTTATTGGATACCAACCATACGAGCAGTACTTC

v_gene: TRBV6-1
d_gene: TRBD2
abundance: medium-sized
j_gene: TRBJ2-2
CDR3aa: CASSRAGGSTGELFF
CDR3nt: TGTGCCAGCAGTCGGGCGGGGGGGAGCACCGGGGAGCTGTTTTTT